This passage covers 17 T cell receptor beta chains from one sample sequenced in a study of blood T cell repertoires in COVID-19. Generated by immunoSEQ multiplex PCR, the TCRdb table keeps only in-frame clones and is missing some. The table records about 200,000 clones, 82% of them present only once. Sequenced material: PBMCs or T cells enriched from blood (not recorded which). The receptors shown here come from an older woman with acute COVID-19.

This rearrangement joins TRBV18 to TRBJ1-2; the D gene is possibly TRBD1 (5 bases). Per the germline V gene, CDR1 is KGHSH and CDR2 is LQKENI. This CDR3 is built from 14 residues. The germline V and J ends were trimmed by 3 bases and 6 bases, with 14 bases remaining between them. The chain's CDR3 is CASSPMHRSDGYTF. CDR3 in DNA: TGTGCCAGCTCACCCATGCACAGGTCGGATGGCTACACCTTC.

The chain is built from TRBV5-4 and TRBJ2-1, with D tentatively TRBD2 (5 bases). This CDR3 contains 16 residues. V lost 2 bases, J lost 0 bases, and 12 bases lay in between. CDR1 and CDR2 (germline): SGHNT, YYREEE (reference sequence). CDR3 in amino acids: CASSFGGPSSYNEQFF. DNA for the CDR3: TGTGCCAGCAGCTTTGGCGGGCCTAGCTCCTACAATGAGCAGTTCTTC.

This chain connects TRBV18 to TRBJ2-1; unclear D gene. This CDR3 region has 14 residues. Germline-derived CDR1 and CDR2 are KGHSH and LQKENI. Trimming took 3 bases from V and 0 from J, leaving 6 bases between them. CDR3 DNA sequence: TGTGCCAGCTCACCGGGCAGCTCCTACAATGAGCAGTTCTTC. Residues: CASSPGSSYNEQFF.

The CDR3 loop reads CASSFSNAENYGYTF. The CDR3 DNA is TGTGCCAGCAGCTTCTCCAATGCCGAGAACTATGGCTACACCTTC. This chain links TRBV7-2 with TRBJ1-2; no reliable D call. Germline CDR1 is SGHTA and CDR2 is FQGNSA. V lost 3 bases to trimming and J lost 2 bases, with 13 bases between them. This CDR3 has 15 residues. The variable domain in full, completed from reference TRBV7-2 and TRBJ1-2, reads GAGVSQSPSNKVTEKGKDVELRCDPISGHTALYWYRQSLGQGLEFLIYFQGNSAPDKSGLPSDRFSAERTGGSVSTLTIQRTQQEDSAVYLCASSFSNAENYGYTFGSGTRLTVV.

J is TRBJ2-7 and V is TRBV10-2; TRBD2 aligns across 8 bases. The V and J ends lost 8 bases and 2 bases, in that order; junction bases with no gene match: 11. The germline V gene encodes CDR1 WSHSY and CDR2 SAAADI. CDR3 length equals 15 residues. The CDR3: CASLGLAINPYEQYF. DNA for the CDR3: TGCGCCAGCTTAGGACTAGCCATTAACCCCTACGAGCAGTACTTC.

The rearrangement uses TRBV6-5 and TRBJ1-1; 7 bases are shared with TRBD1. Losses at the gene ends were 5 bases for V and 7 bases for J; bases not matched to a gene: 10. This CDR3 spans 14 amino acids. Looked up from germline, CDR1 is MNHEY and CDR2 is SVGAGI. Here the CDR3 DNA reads TGTGCCAGCAGTCGAGGGGGCGGTTTTCTTGAAGCTTTCTTT. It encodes CASSRGGGFLEAFF.

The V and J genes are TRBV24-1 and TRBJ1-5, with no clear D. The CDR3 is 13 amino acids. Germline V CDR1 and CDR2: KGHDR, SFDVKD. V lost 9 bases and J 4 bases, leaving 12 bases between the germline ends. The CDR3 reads CATQPQANQPQHF. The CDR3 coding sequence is TGTGCCACCCAACCCCAAGCGAATCAGCCCCAGCATTTT.

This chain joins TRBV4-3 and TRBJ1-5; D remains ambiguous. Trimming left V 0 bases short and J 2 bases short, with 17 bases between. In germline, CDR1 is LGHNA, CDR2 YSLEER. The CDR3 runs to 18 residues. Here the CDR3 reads CASSQDFGARIGNQPQHF. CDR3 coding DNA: TGCGCCAGCAGCCAAGATTTCGGCGCCAGGATCGGCAATCAGCCCCAGCATTTT.

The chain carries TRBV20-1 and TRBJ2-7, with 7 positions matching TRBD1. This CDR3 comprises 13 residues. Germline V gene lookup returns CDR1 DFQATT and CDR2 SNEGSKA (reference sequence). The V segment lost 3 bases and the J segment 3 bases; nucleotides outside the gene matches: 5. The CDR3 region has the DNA TGCAGTGCTAGTTGGGACAGAGACTACGAGCAGTACTTC. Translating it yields CSASWDRDYEQYF.

CDR3 DNA sequence: TGTGCCAGCAGCCCCATGCCAGGGCTGAACACTGAAGCTTTCTTT. Translating it yields CASSPMPGLNTEAFF. This chain connects TRBV14 to TRBJ1-1, with TRBD1 as a possible D gene (5 bases). Germline V CDR1 and CDR2: SGHDN, FVKESK. CDR3 length: 15 residues. Trimming removed 4 bases at V and 0 bases at J, with 12 bases between.

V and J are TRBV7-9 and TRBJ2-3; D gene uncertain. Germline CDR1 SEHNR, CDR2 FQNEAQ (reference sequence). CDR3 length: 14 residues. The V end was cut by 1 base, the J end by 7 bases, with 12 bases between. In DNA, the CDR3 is TGTGCCAGCAGCTTAGGTGGAGAGGTAAATACGCAGTATTTT. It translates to CASSLGGEVNTQYF.

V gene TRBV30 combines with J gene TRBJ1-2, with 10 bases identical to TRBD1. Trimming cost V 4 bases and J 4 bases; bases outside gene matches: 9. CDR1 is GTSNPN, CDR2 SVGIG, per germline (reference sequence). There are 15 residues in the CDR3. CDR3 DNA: TGTGCCTGGACCCCGGGACAGGGGAGGCTCTATGGCTACACCTTC. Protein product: CAWTPGQGRLYGYTF.

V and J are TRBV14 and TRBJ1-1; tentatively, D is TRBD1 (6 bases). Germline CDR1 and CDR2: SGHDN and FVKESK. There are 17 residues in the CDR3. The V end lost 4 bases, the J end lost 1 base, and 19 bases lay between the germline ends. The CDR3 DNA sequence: TGTGCCAGCAGCCTCTTGGGACACCTCACTGGGAACACTGAAGCTTTCTTT. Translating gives CASSLLGHLTGNTEAFF.

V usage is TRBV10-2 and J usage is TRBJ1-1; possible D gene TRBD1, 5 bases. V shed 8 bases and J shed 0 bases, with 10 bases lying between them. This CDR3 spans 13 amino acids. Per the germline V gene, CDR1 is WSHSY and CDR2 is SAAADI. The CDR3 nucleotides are TGCGCCAGCGCTGACAGTTTGAACACTGAAGCTTTCTTT. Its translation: CASADSLNTEAFF.

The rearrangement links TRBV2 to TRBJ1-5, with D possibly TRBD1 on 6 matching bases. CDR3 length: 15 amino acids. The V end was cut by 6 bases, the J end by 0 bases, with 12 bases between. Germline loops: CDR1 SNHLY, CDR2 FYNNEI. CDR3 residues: CASRGQTYSNQPQHF. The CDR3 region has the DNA TGTGCCAGCAGAGGACAGACATATAGCAATCAGCCCCAGCATTTT.

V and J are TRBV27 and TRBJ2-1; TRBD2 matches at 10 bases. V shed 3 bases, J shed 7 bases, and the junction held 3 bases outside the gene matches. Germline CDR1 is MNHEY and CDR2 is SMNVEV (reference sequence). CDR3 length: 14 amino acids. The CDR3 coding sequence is TGTGCCAGCAGTTTTCTAGCGGGAGAAAATGAGCAGTTCTTC. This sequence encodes CASSFLAGENEQFF.

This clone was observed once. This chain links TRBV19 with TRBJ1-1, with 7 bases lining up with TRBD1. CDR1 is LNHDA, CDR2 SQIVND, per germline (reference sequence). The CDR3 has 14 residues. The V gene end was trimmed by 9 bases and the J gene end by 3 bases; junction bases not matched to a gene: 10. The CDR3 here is CASPPPDRDTEAFF. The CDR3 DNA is TGTGCCAGCCCCCCACCTGACAGGGACACTGAAGCTTTCTTT. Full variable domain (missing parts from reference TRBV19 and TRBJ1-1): DGGITQSPKYLFRKEGQNVTLSCEQNLNHDAMYWYRQDPGQGLRLIYYSQIVNDFQKGDIAEGYSVSREKKESFPLTVTSAQKNPTAFYLCASPPPDRDTEAFFGQGTRLTVV.